The 24 T cell receptor beta chains below were found in one sample sequenced in a study of molecular identifiers for immune sequencing clone quantification. TCRdb re-called the PCR reads with MiXCR, one entry per CDR3 protein. The sample records over 65,000 distinct CDR3 sequences, nearly 25% being singletons. Sequencing was performed on naive CD8+ T cells from blood, with Jurkat cell RNA spiked in. Documented subset: FACS-sorted CD8+CD4-CCR7+CD45RA+ naive T cells. These receptors were collected from a human donor in good health. Some libraries in this study had Jurkat cell RNA spiked in.

A word on this clonotype: This clone may be a read error of a much larger clone one base away. The chain joins TRBV6-2 or TRBV6-3 to TRBJ1-1; D gene uncertain. Germline lookup yields CDR1 MNHEY and CDR2 SVGEGT. The CDR3 runs to 13 residues. CDR3 nucleotides: TGTGTCAGCAGCCCCGGACGGTACACTGAAGCTTTCTTT. This translates into CVSSPGRYTEAFF.

In its sample, this clonotype was seen many times. The chain carries TRBV5-1 and TRBJ1-1; 8 nucleotides line up with TRBD1. This CDR3 spans 13 amino acids. Germline V CDR1 and CDR2: SGHRS, YFSETQ. Trimming at V came to 5 bases and at J to 7 bases, leaving 7 bases not matched to a gene. CDR3 nucleotide sequence: TGCGCCAGCAGGACCGGGACAGGTTATGAAGCTTTCTTT. The encoded protein is CASRTGTGYEAFF.

Notes on this clonotype: The junction departs from the called germline gene at one end, perhaps through a read error. The rearrangement uses TRBV11-2 and TRBJ2-5, with no clear D. Germline V gene sequence: CDR1 SGHAT, CDR2 FQNNGV. The CDR3 is 13 residues long. The CDR3 sequence: CVSSFPGQETQYF. The CDR3 DNA is TGTGTCAGCAGCTTCCCGGGTCAAGAGACCCAGTACTTC.

This clonotype appeared a few times. The rearrangement uses TRBV20-1 and TRBJ2-7, with TRBD2 matching 10 bases. In germline, CDR1 is DFQATT, CDR2 SNEGSKA (reference sequence). The CDR3 covers 14 residues. V dropped 2 bases and J dropped 4; count of bases not matched to a gene: 5. The CDR3 here is CSARPSGSEYEQYF. The CDR3 nucleotides are TGCAGTGCTAGACCTAGCGGGAGTGAATACGAGCAGTACTTC.

This clonotype has a count of ten or more. CDR3 sequence (DNA): TGTGCCAGCAGCTCGGCTAGCGGGGTCACAGATACGCAGTATTTT. This gives the protein CASSSASGVTDTQYF. The V and J genes are TRBV7-2 and TRBJ2-3, with 9 bases fitting TRBD2. V was clipped by 4 bases and J by 2 bases; unmatched bases: 4. This CDR3 region has 15 residues. CDR1 is SGHTA, CDR2 FQGNSA, per germline. The full variable domain, rest sourced from reference TRBV7-2 and TRBJ2-3, is GAGVSQSPSNKVTEKGKDVELRCDPISGHTALYWYRQSLGQGLEFLIYFQGNSAPDKSGLPSDRFSAERTGGSVSTLTIQRTQQEDSAVYLCASSSASGVTDTQYFGPGTRLTVL.

About this clonotype itself: Mismatch with germline at one junction end may stem from a read error. The V call is TRBV27, the J call TRBJ1-5; no reliable D call. Per the germline V gene, CDR1 is MNHEY and CDR2 is SMNVEV (reference sequence). This CDR3 is 13 amino acids long. CDR3 protein: CASSLSSDQPQHF. DNA for the CDR3: TGTGCCAGCAGTTTATCTAGCGATCAGCCCCAGCATTTT.

As DNA, the CDR3 is TGCAGTGCTCTACGGACTGCCTACAATGAGCAGTTCTTC. Its translation is CSALRTAYNEQFF. The chain is built from TRBV20-1 and TRBJ2-1; TRBD2 might be the D (5 bases). V lost 5 bases and J lost 2, with 10 bases in between. Germline values: CDR1 DFQATT, CDR2 SNEGSKA (reference sequence). CDR3 length: 13 residues.

The rearrangement links TRBV24-1 to TRBJ2-3; 9 nucleotides line up with TRBD1. Germline V gives CDR1 KGHDR, CDR2 SFDVKD. Trimming took 7 bases from V and 6 from J; bases not matched to a gene: 4. This CDR3 contains 13 residues. The CDR3 sequence is CATSGTGTDTQYF. The CDR3 DNA is TGTGCCACCAGCGGGACAGGGACCGATACGCAGTATTTT.

The chain links TRBV28 to TRBJ2-1; either TRBD1 or TRBD2 may supply D (5 bases each). Trimming left V 1 base short and J 8 bases short, with 21 bases between. Germline values: CDR1 MDHEN, CDR2 SYDVKM. The CDR3 is made up of 17 amino acids. This chain's CDR3 is CASSLYRGQGPMDEQFF. CDR3 bases: TGTGCCAGCAGTTTATATCGCGGGCAGGGCCCTATGGATGAGCAGTTCTTC.

This clonotype was picked up a small number of times. The V gene is TRBV24-1, the J gene TRBJ2-1, with a possible D match to TRBD1 (6 bases). Germline lookup yields CDR1 KGHDR and CDR2 SFDVKD. There are 13 residues in the CDR3. With 4 bases removed from V and 6 bases from J, the gap between germline ends came to 9 bases. CDR3 nucleotide sequence: TGTGCCACCAGTGAGCGGACAGCCAATGAGCAGTTCTTC. Its translation is CATSERTANEQFF.

This clonotype occurred a few times. The chain recombines TRBV7-9 with TRBJ1-1; a possible D gene is TRBD1 (6 bases). With 5 bases removed from V and 6 bases from J, the gap between germline ends came to 19 bases. Germline-derived CDR1 and CDR2 are SEHNR and FQNEAQ (reference sequence). The CDR3 length is 15 residues. The CDR3, as DNA: TGTGCCAGCAGCCTTACGGACAGCTTTTTGGCTGAAGCTTTCTTT. Translated, it gives CASSLTDSFLAEAFF.

This clonotype has just a few counts. The chain combines TRBV4-1 with TRBJ2-1, with D perhaps matching TRBD2 (6 bases). CDR1 MGHRA and CDR2 YSYEKL come from the germline V gene. V shed 2 bases and J shed 2 bases, with 7 bases lying between them. This CDR3 contains 14 residues. CDR3 residues: CASSQRGTYNEQFF. CDR3 DNA: TGCGCCAGCAGCCAACGGGGGACCTACAATGAGCAGTTCTTC.

Concerning this clonotype itself: A read error is possible here, since a much larger clone lies one base away. The genes are TRBV7-8 and TRBJ1-5, with D perhaps matching TRBD1 (5 bases). The germline CDR1 and CDR2 sequences are SGHVS and FQNEAQ. The V end lost 2 bases, the J end lost 3 bases, and 11 bases lay between the germline ends. CDR3 length: 15 residues. Here the CDR3 reads CASSLCAGYNQPQHF. CDR3 in DNA: TGTGCCAGCAGCTTATGCGCAGGGTACAATCAGCCCCAGCATTTT.

The V gene is TRBV9, the J gene TRBJ2-7, with 8 bases lining up with TRBD2. Germline values: CDR1 SGDLS, CDR2 YYNGEE. Trimming at V came to 7 bases and at J to 2 bases, leaving 8 bases not matched to a gene. There are 14 residues in the CDR3. The CDR3 here is CASGDGLATYEQYF. In DNA form, the CDR3 reads TGTGCCAGCGGGGACGGACTAGCCACCTACGAGCAGTACTTC.

A remark on this clonotype: With a much larger clone just one base away, this may be a read error. J is TRBJ2-5 and V is TRBV4-3; D gene unclear. The CDR3 totals 16 residues. The germline CDR1 and CDR2 sequences are LGHNA and YSLEER. The chain's CDR3 is CASSQDRAASQETRYF. The CDR3 coding sequence is TGCGCCAGCAGCCAAGATCGGGCAGCCTCCCAAGAGACCCGGTACTTC.

For the CDR3, the DNA is TGTGCCAGCTCACCACCAATCCGGCAGGGAAAGGAAAAACTGTTTTTT. It encodes CASSPPIRQGKEKLFF. The rearrangement links TRBV18 to TRBJ1-4; D might be TRBD1 (5 bases). The germline V and J ends were trimmed by 0 bases and 8 bases, with 16 bases remaining between them. This CDR3 is 16 amino acids long. Germline V gene sequence: CDR1 KGHSH, CDR2 LQKENI.

In this sample, this clonotype turned up many times. This chain connects TRBV5-4 to TRBJ2-3; 8 nucleotides line up with TRBD2. This CDR3 spans 17 amino acids. Losses at the gene ends were 2 bases for V and 1 base for J; bases not matched to a gene: 9. In germline, CDR1 is SGHNT, CDR2 YYREEE (reference sequence). CDR3 DNA: TGTGCCAGCAGCTTAGCGGGAGCTAAAGAGGGCACAGATACGCAGTATTTT. It codes for CASSLAGAKEGTDTQYF.

The V and J genes are TRBV10-3 and TRBJ2-7; D gene uncertain. This CDR3 comprises 12 residues. CDR1 and CDR2 (germline): ENHRY, SYGVKD. V was clipped by 3 bases and J by 3 bases, with 6 bases between them. The CDR3 DNA reads as TGTGCCATCAGTGAACGTAGCTACGAGCAGTACTTC. It encodes CAISERSYEQYF.

This clonotype has ten or more counts. This sequence joins TRBV7-2 and TRBJ2-7; D is unclear. V lost 8 bases to trimming and J lost 2 bases, with 16 bases between them. CDR3 length equals 14 residues. Per germline, CDR1 SGHTA and CDR2 FQGNSA. CDR3 in amino acids: CASLDPGTAYEQYF. As DNA, the CDR3 is TGTGCCAGCCTGGATCCTGGAACAGCCTACGAGCAGTACTTC.

J is TRBJ1-1 and V is TRBV7-6; unclear D gene. Trimming shortened V by 4 bases and J by 0 bases, and 9 bases separated the two germline ends. This CDR3 comprises 14 residues. In germline, CDR1 is SGHVS, CDR2 FNYEAQ. CDR3 region: CASSSEELNTEAFF. CDR3 DNA: TGTGCCAGCAGCTCAGAGGAGCTGAACACTGAAGCTTTCTTT.

In its sample, this clonotype was seen many times. CDR3 DNA: TGTGCCTGGAGTGCAGGATACTCCTACGAGCAGTACTTC. Encoded protein: CAWSAGYSYEQYF. This rearrangement joins TRBV30 to TRBJ2-7; D is uncertain. V dropped 1 base and J dropped 0 bases, with 7 bases sitting between them. Per the germline V gene, CDR1 is GTSNPN and CDR2 is SVGIG (reference sequence). The CDR3 totals 13 residues.

This clonotype was detected only a few times. A read error may account for a junction end that differs from germline. The rearrangement uses TRBV7-8 and TRBJ2-2; D perhaps matches TRBD1 (5 bases). CDR1 and CDR2 (germline): SGHVS, FQNEAQ. CDR3 length equals 16 residues. CDR3 sequence (DNA): TGTGTCAGCAGCTTAGTGTCAGGGTATAACACCGGGGAGCTGTTTTTT. Translating it yields CVSSLVSGYNTGELFF.

This clonotype was seen ten or more times. The chain joins TRBV6-5 to TRBJ2-2; 8 nucleotides align to TRBD2. This CDR3 is 17 amino acids long. Germline V CDR1 and CDR2: MNHEY, SVGAGI. J was trimmed by 4 bases and V by 2 bases; bases with no gene match: 9. CDR3: CASSYDAGGPSTGELFF. The DNA for the CDR3 is TGTGCCAGCAGTTACGACGCGGGGGGCCCGAGCACCGGGGAGCTGTTTTTT.

A note on this clonotype: This may stem from a read error, because a much larger clone lies one nucleotide away. The rearrangement joins TRBV29-1 to TRBJ2-5; a weak D match, TRBD2 (6 bases). Germline V CDR1 and CDR2: SQVTM, ANQGSEA. V was cut by 4 bases and J by 4 bases, with 22 bases left in between. This CDR3 is built from 16 residues. CDR3 protein: CSVVGAIHGLRETQYF. CDR3 DNA: TGCAGCGTTGTAGGGGCCATTCACGGACTACGAGAGACCCAGTACTTC.